This T cell receptor beta chain was sequenced in a study of OX40 agonist ivuxolimab in advanced cancers. Overall study: Every 2 weeks, ivuxolimab was infused into the patients intravenously at between 0.01 and 10 mg/kg.

From germline, CDR1 is MNHEY and CDR2 SVGAGI. Between the trimmed V and J ends, which lost 9 bases and 1 base, there was a span of 9 bases. CDR3 length: 12 amino acids. Generated by immunoSEQ multiplex PCR, the TCRdb table keeps only in-frame clones and is missing some. There are 70,000 or so clones in the sample; 75% to 90% occur only once, and 0.95% to 1.5% lies in the top ten. This sequence was found in an adult with an advanced solid tumor such as melanoma, head and neck, liver or kidney cancer. The sample in question was CD4+ or CD8+ T cells sorted from blood, obtained in a trial of the OX40 agonist ivuxolimab. The chain uses TRBV6-5 and TRBJ1-1, with D possibly TRBD1 on 6 matching bases. CDR3 sequence reads: CARTGQNTEAFF. The CDR3, as DNA: TGTGCCAGGACGGGACAGAACACTGAAGCTTTCTTT.